This T cell receptor beta chain was recorded in a study of blood T cell repertoires in COVID-19. Study summary: Material from acute and convalescent COVID-19 was sourced from the United States, Italy and Spain. The cDNA or gDNA used as material had been derived from T cells, B-cell-depleted T cells, or PBMCs.

The length of the CDR3 is 15 residues. Authors' methods: Estimates of nucleated cell counts were drawn from the amplification of reference gene primers. TCRdb's table, derived via immunoSEQ multiplex PCR, lists solely in-frame clones and lacks some. V, J and clone size derive from that table, while D and trimming were established from the DNA sequence. The table includes 200,000 to 250,000 clones, approximately 83% detected once. This TCR was recovered from a woman in her 30s who had recovered from COVID-19. J is TRBJ2-3 and V is TRBV21-1; TRBD1 is the table's D call and was not checked against the DNA. TRBV21-1 constitutes a pseudogene. Input material: peripheral blood. CDR3: CASRIQGADTDTQYF. In DNA, the CDR3 is TGTGCCAGCAGGATACAGGGGGCGGACACAGATACGCAGTATTTT.